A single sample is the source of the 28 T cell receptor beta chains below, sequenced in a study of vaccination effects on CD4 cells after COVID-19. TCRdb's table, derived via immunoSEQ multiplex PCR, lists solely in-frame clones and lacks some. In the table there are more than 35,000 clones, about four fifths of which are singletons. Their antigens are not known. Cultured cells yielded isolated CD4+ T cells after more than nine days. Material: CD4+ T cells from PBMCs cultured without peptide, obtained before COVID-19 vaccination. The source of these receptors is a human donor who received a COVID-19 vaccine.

CDR3 nucleotides: TGTGCCAGCAGCTTAGGAGGGTCTAGCACCGGGGAGCTGTTTTTT. Protein product: CASSLGGSSTGELFF. The chain is built from TRBV7-2 and TRBJ2-2, with a possible D match to TRBD2 (5 bases). The germline gives CDR1 SGHTA, CDR2 FQGNSA. CDR3 length equals 15 residues. The V and J ends lost 1 base and 4 bases respectively, with 10 bases between them.

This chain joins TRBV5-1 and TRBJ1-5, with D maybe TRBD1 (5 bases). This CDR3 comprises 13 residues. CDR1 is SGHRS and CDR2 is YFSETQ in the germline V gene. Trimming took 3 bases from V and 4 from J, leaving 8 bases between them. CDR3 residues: CASSSSGNQPQHF. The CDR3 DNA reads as TGCGCCAGCAGCTCCTCAGGGAATCAGCCCCAGCATTTT.

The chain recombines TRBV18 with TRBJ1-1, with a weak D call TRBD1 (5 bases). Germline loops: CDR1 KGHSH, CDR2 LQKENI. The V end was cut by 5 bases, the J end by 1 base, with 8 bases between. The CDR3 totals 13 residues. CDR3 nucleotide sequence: TGTGCCAGCTCATCGGGGGAGAACACTGAAGCTTTCTTT. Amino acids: CASSSGENTEAFF.

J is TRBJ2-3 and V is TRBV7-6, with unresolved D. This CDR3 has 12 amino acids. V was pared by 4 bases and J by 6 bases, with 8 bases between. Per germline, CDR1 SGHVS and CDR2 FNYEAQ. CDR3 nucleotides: TGTGCCAGCAGCTCGAGGTGGGATACGCAGTATTTT. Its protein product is CASSSRWDTQYF. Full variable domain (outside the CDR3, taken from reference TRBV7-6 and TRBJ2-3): GAGVSQSPRYKVTKRGQDVALRCDPISGHVSLYWYRQALGQGPEFLTYFNYEAQQDKSGLPNDRFSAERPEGSISTLTIQRTEQRDSAMYRCASSSRWDTQYFGPGTRLTVL.

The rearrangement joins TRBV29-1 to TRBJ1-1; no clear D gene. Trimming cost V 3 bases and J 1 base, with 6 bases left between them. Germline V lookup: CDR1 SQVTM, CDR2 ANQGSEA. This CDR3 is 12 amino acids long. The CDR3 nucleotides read TGCAGCGTTGATTGGCGGAACACTGAAGCTTTCTTT. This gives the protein CSVDWRNTEAFF.

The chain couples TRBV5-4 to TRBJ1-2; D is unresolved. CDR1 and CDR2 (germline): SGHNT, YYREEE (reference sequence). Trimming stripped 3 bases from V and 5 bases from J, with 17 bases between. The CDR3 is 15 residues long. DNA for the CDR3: TGTGCCAGCAGCTCGGGGAGGGCGATAAGATATGGCTACACCTTC. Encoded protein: CASSSGRAIRYGYTF.

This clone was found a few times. The CDR3: CASNFQGAQETQYF. The CDR3 DNA sequence: TGTGCCAGCAATTTTCAGGGGGCCCAAGAGACCCAGTACTTC. This sequence joins TRBV2 and TRBJ2-5; 8 nucleotides align to TRBD1. V was clipped by 7 bases and J by 1 base; unmatched bases: 5. Germline CDR1 SNHLY, CDR2 FYNNEI. CDR3 size: 14 residues.

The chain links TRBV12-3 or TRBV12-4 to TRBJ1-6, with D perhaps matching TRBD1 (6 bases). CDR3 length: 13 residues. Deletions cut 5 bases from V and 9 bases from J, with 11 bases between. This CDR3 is CASSATGTSPLHF. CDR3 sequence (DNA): TGTGCCAGCAGTGCAACAGGGACTTCACCCCTCCACTTT.

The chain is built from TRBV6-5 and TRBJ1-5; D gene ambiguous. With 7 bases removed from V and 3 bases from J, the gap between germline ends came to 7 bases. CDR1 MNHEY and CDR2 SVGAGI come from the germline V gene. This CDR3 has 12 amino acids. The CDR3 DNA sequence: TGTGCCAGCAAGAACCCCAATCAGCCCCAGCATTTT. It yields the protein CASKNPNQPQHF.

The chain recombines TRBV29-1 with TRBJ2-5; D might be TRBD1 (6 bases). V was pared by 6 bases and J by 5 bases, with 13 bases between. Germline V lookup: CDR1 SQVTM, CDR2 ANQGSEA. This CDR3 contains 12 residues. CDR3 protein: CSVGTGLETQYF. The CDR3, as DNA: TGCAGCGTCGGAACAGGGTTGGAGACCCAGTACTTC.

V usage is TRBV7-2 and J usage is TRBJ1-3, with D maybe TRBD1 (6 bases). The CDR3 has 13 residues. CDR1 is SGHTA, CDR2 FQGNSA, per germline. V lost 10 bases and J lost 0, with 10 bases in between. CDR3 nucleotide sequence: TGTGCCACGGGACATCGCTCTGGAAACACCATATATTTT. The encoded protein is CATGHRSGNTIYF.

CDR3 in amino acids: CASSSDRYNEQFF. In nucleotides, the CDR3 is TGTGCCAGCAGCTCCGACAGATACAATGAGCAGTTCTTC. This sequence joins TRBV7-3 and TRBJ2-1, with D tentatively TRBD1 (5 bases). This CDR3 contains 13 residues. CDR1 is SGHTA, CDR2 FQGTGA, per germline. Trimming stripped 4 bases from V and 4 bases from J, with 8 bases between.

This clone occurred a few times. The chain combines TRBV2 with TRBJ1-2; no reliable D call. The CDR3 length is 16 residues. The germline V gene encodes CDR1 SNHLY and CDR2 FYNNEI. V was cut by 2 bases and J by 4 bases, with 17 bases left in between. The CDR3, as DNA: TGTGCCAGCAGTGAACTATTTGTCAGCGAAAGCTATGGCTACACCTTC. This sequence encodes CASSELFVSESYGYTF.

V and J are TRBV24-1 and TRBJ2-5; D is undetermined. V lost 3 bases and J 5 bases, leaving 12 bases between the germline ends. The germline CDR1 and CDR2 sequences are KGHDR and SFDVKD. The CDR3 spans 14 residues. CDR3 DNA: TGTGCCACCAGTGATCCAACTCCCCCCGAGACCCAGTACTTC. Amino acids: CATSDPTPPETQYF.

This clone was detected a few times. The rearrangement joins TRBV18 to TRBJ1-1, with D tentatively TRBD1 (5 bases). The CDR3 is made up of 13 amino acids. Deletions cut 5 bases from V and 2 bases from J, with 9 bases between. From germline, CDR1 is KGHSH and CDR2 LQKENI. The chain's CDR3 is CASSSTVNTEAFF. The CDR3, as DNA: TGTGCCAGCTCATCGACAGTTAACACTGAAGCTTTCTTT. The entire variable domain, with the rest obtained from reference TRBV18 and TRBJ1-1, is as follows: NAGVMQNPRHLVRRRGQEARLRCSPMKGHSHVYWYRQLPEEGLKFMVYLQKENIIDESGMPKERFSAEFPKEGPSILRIQQVVRGDSAAYFCASSSTVNTEAFFGQGTRLTVV.

DNA of the CDR3: TGTGCCAGTAGTATAGGATTCAGGGGGCACCTCGATCAGCCCCAGCATTTT. It yields the protein CASSIGFRGHLDQPQHF. This sequence joins TRBV19 and TRBJ1-5; the match to TRBD1 covers 8 bases. This CDR3 region has 17 residues. Germline CDR1 LNHDA, CDR2 SQIVND (reference sequence). V lost 1 base, J lost 5 bases, and 10 bases stayed unmatched.

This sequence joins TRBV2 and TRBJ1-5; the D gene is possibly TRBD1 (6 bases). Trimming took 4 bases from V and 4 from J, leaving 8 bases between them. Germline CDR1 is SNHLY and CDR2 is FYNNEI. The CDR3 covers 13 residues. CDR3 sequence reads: CASSGRGNQPQHF. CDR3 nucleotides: TGTGCCAGCAGTGGTAGGGGGAATCAGCCCCAGCATTTT. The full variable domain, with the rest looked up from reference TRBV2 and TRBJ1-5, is EPEVTQTPSHQVTQMGQEVILRCVPISNHLYFYWYRQILGQKVEFLVSFYNNEISEKSEIFDDQFSVERPDGSNFTLKIRSTKLEDSAMYFCASSGRGNQPQHFGDGTRLSIL.

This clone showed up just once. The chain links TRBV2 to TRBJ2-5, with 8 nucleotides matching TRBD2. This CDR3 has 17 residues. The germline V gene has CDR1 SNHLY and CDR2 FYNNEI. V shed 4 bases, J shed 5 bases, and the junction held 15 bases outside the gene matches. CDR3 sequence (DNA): TGTGCCAGCAGTGCTAGCGGGCCGACGCGGGGGAGGGAGACCCAGTACTTC. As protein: CASSASGPTRGRETQYF.

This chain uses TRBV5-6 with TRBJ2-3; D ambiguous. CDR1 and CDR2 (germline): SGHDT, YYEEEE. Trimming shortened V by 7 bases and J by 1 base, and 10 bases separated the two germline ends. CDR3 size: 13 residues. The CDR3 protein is CASWLWGTDTQYF. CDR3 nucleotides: TGTGCCAGCTGGTTGTGGGGCACAGATACGCAGTATTTT.

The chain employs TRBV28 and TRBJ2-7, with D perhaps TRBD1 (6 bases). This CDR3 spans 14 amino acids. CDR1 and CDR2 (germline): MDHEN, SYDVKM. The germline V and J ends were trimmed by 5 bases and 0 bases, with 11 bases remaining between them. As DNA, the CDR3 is TGTGCCAGCAGTCCGGACAGAATCTCCTACGAGCAGTACGTC. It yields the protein CASSPDRISYEQYV.

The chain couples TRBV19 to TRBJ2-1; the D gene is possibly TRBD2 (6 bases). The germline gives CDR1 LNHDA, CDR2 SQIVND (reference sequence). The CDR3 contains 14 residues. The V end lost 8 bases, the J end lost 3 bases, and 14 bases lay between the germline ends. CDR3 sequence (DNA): TGTGCCAGTTCGTATCGGACTAACTACAATGAGCAGTTCTTC. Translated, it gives CASSYRTNYNEQFF.

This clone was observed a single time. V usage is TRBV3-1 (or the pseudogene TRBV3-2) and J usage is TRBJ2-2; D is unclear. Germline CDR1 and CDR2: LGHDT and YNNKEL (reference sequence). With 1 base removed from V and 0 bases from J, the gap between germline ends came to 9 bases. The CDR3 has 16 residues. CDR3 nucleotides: TGTGCCAGCAGCCAAGGTGTATTGTCGAACACCGGGGAGCTGTTTTTT. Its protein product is CASSQGVLSNTGELFF.

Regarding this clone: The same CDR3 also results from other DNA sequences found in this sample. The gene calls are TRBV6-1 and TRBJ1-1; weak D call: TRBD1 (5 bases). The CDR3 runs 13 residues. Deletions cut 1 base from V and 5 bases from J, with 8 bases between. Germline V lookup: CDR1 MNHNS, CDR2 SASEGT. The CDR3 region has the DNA TGTGCCAGCAGTGAAGTGAGGGGAACTGAAGCTTTCTTT. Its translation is CASSEVRGTEAFF.

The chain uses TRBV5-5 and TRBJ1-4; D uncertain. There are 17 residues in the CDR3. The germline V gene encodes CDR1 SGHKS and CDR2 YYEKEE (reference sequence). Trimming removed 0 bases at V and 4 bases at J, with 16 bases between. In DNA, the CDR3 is TGTGCCAGCAGCTTGGAGGATTGGGGATTTGGTAATGAAAAACTGTTTTTT. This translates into CASSLEDWGFGNEKLFF.

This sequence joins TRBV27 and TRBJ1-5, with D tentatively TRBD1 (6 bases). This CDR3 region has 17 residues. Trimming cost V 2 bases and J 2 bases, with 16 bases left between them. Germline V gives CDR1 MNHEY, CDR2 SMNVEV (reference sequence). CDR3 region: CASSLVYGRGGNQPQHF. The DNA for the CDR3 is TGTGCCAGCAGTTTAGTTTATGGTAGGGGGGGCAATCAGCCCCAGCATTTT.

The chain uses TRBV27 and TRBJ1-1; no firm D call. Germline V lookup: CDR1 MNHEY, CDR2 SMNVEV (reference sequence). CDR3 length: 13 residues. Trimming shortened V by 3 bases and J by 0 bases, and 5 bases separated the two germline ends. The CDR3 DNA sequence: TGTGCCAGCAGTTTGTTGTTGAACACTGAAGCTTTCTTT. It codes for CASSLLLNTEAFF.

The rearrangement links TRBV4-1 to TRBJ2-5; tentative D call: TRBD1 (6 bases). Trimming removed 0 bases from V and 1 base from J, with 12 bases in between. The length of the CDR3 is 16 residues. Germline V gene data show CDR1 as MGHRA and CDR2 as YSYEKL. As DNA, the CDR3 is TGCGCCAGCAGCCAAGATGGGGACACAATCCAAGAGACCCAGTACTTC. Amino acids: CASSQDGDTIQETQYF.

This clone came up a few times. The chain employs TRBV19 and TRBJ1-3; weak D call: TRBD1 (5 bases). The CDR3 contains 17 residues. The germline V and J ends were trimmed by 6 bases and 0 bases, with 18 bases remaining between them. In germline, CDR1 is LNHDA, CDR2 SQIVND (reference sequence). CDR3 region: CASRMIRGQTSGNTIYF. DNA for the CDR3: TGTGCCAGTAGGATGATCAGAGGACAAACCTCTGGAAACACCATATATTTT.